Listed here are 16 T cell receptor beta chains from one sample, sequenced in a study of PD-L1 blockade in urothelial cancer. Clones were sequenced by immunoSEQ multiplex PCR, and TCRdb holds only the in-frame ones, with some missing. This sample has 130,000 or so clones; around 85% occur once, and the top ten carry 2.5% to 4%. Time point in this sample: pretreatment peripheral blood. The sequencing used PBMCs, collected around atezolizumab (anti-PD-L1) treatment. Receptor source: a man aged 50 or older with urothelial cancer.

The CDR3 DNA sequence: TGTGCCAGCAGCCATGGGGGACTAGCGGACAATGAGCAGTTCTTC. This codes for CASSHGGLADNEQFF. The rearrangement links TRBV4-2 to TRBJ2-1; 11 bases agree with TRBD2. The V segment lost 3 bases and the J segment 5 bases; nucleotides outside the gene matches: 3. The CDR3 runs to 15 residues. Germline CDR1 and CDR2: LGHNA and YNFKEQ.

This clone turned up a few times. This chain joins TRBV28 and TRBJ1-2; possibly TRBD1 for D (6 bases). The CDR3 has 12 residues. The germline V gene encodes CDR1 MDHEN and CDR2 SYDVKM. Trimming took off 6 bases at V and 7 bases at J, with 12 bases between the two ends. The CDR3 region has the DNA TGTGCCAGCAGATTACAGGGTTCTGGCTACACCTTC. Translating gives CASRLQGSGYTF.

The gene calls are TRBV11-3 and TRBJ2-1; D perhaps matches TRBD2 (6 bases). CDR3 size: 14 residues. The germline gives CDR1 SGHNT, CDR2 YENEEA. The V and J ends lost 5 bases and 1 base respectively, with 9 bases between them. The CDR3 reads CASSGTGSYNEQFF. The CDR3 coding sequence is TGTGCCAGCAGCGGGACTGGATCCTACAATGAGCAGTTCTTC.

This clone was counted only a few times. J is TRBJ2-7 and V is TRBV7-9; maybe TRBD1 (6 bases). CDR1 and CDR2 (germline): SEHNR, FQNEAQ (reference sequence). The CDR3 is made up of 13 amino acids. V shed 7 bases and J shed 2 bases, with 12 bases lying between them. The CDR3 DNA sequence: TGTGCCAGCACCACTACAGGGACCTACGAGCAGTACTTC. It translates to CASTTTGTYEQYF.

This rearrangement joins TRBV11-2 to TRBJ2-5, with D maybe TRBD2 (5 bases). In germline, CDR1 is SGHAT, CDR2 FQNNGV. This CDR3 is 16 amino acids long. V lost 2 bases and J 2 bases, leaving 15 bases between the germline ends. This CDR3 is CASSLSLRATQETQYF. DNA of the CDR3: TGTGCCAGCAGCTTAAGTTTGCGGGCCACTCAAGAGACCCAGTACTTC.

The chain employs TRBV19 and TRBJ1-1, with a tentative D call TRBD1 (6 bases). The CDR3 consists of 13 residues. The V and J ends lost 10 bases and 2 bases respectively, with 14 bases between them. From germline, CDR1 is LNHDA and CDR2 SQIVND (reference sequence). Written as DNA, the CDR3 is TGTGCCACTTCGGACAGACCAAACACTGAAGCTTTCTTT. Translation gives CATSDRPNTEAFF.

The V gene is TRBV2, the J gene TRBJ1-2; TRBD1 agrees at 8 bases. Germline trimming cut 4 bases from V and 5 bases from J; bases unmatched to any gene: 3. CDR1 is SNHLY, CDR2 FYNNEI, per germline. The CDR3 length is 13 residues. The CDR3 spells CASSAQGAYGYTF. The CDR3 DNA sequence: TGTGCCAGCAGTGCCCAGGGGGCTTATGGCTACACCTTC.

This chain uses TRBV5-1 with TRBJ1-2; a possible D gene is TRBD1 (6 bases). The CDR3 runs 15 residues. Trimming cost V 4 bases and J 4 bases, with 17 bases left between them. CDR1 is SGHRS and CDR2 is YFSETQ in the germline V gene. CDR3 DNA: TGCGCCAGCAGCCCTCGACAGGAGCAGTCCTATGGCTACACCTTC. It is translated as CASSPRQEQSYGYTF.

V usage is TRBV19 and J usage is TRBJ1-5; D not certain. V lost 11 bases and J 1 base, leaving 9 bases between the germline ends. Germline V gene data show CDR1 as LNHDA and CDR2 as SQIVND (reference sequence). This CDR3 has 12 amino acids. CDR3 in DNA: TGTGCCCATGAGGGAAGCAATCAGCCCCAGCATTTT. Its protein product is CAHEGSNQPQHF.

The genes are TRBV27 and TRBJ2-2; a weak D match, TRBD1 (6 bases). CDR1 is MNHEY and CDR2 is SMNVEV in the germline V gene (reference sequence). V was pared by 1 base and J by 7 bases, with 13 bases between. The CDR3 runs 15 residues. The CDR3, as DNA: TGTGCCAGCAGTTTATTTGCAGGGGACGGCGGGGAGCTGTTTTTT. Translating it yields CASSLFAGDGGELFF.

This chain uses TRBV5-1 with TRBJ2-3, with D possibly TRBD2 on 6 matching bases. The CDR3 extends over 14 amino acids. The V end lost 5 bases, the J end lost 8 bases, and 18 bases lay between the germline ends. Per germline, CDR1 SGHRS and CDR2 YFSETQ. CDR3 DNA: TGCGCCAGCAGTGGGACGGGAGCGAGTGGTACGCAGTATTTT. It translates to CASSGTGASGTQYF.

This chain uses TRBV27 with TRBJ2-2; 11 bases line up with TRBD2. This CDR3 has 17 residues. Germline V CDR1 and CDR2: MNHEY, SMNVEV (reference sequence). The V segment lost 0 bases and the J segment 7 bases; nucleotides outside the gene matches: 7. The CDR3 DNA reads as TGTGCCAGCAGTTTATCGATACTAGCGGGAGCGGTCGGGGAGCTGTTTTTT. Protein sequence: CASSLSILAGAVGELFF.

The rearrangement uses TRBV19 and TRBJ2-3; a weak D match, TRBD2 (6 bases). From germline, CDR1 is LNHDA and CDR2 SQIVND (reference sequence). Trimming cost V 3 bases and J 8 bases, with 24 bases left between them. The CDR3 has 17 amino acids. The CDR3 reads CASSIGGPGPKAGTQYF. CDR3 DNA sequence: TGTGCCAGTAGTATCGGGGGACCGGGGCCCAAAGCTGGTACGCAGTATTTT.

The chain couples TRBV19 to TRBJ2-7; the D gene is possibly TRBD2 (6 bases). The germline V gene encodes CDR1 LNHDA and CDR2 SQIVND (reference sequence). This CDR3 comprises 13 residues. V lost 7 bases, J lost 2 bases, and 12 bases lay in between. The CDR3 protein is CASTPGVAYEQYF. The CDR3 DNA follows: TGTGCCAGTACCCCGGGAGTAGCCTACGAGCAGTACTTC.

This rearrangement joins TRBV28 to TRBJ2-3, with D possibly TRBD2 on 6 matching bases. Per the germline V gene, CDR1 is MDHEN and CDR2 is SYDVKM. V lost 1 base to trimming and J lost 0 bases, with 23 bases between them. CDR3 length: 20 amino acids. CDR3 nucleotides: TGTGCCAGCAGTTTATATGGGGGGACGGGGTACGTGGGTAGCACAGATACGCAGTATTTT. Residues: CASSLYGGTGYVGSTDTQYF.

The chain is built from TRBV18 and TRBJ2-7; a possible D gene is TRBD2 (5 bases). Germline V lookup: CDR1 KGHSH, CDR2 LQKENI. This CDR3 is 14 amino acids long. V was pared by 1 base and J by 6 bases, with 13 bases between. The CDR3 spells CASSPLPGMGEQYF. The CDR3 DNA sequence: TGTGCCAGCTCACCACTACCGGGGATGGGCGAGCAGTACTTC.